The 10 T cell receptor beta chains listed next were all sequenced from one sample in a study of cytotoxic CD8 clonotypes in ibrutinib-treated CLL. Only in-frame clones appear in the TCRdb table, and some are missing; sequencing was by immunoSEQ multiplex PCR. There are approximately 200,000 clones in the sample; over 60% occur only once, and around 15% lies in the top ten. Here the sequenced sample was PBMCs, taken after 24 months of ibrutinib treatment. The receptors derive from a human donor with chronic lymphocytic leukemia.

The chain is built from TRBV5-1 and TRBJ2-7; 7 bases are shared with TRBD2. This CDR3 is 13 amino acids long. J gave up 2 bases and V 2 bases, and 1 base lay outside the gene matches. The germline V gene has CDR1 SGHRS and CDR2 YFSETQ. As DNA, the CDR3 is TGCGCCAGCAGCTTCGCGGGAGCCTACGAGCAGTACTTC. This translates into CASSFAGAYEQYF.

V usage is TRBV15 and J usage is TRBJ2-1, with D tentatively TRBD2 (5 bases). V was clipped by 4 bases and J by 6 bases, with 10 bases between them. Germline loops: CDR1 LNHNV, CDR2 YYDKDF (reference sequence). The CDR3 sequence is 13 residues long. The CDR3 loop reads CATSTAGPNEQFF. The DNA for the CDR3 is TGTGCCACCAGCACGGCGGGCCCCAATGAGCAGTTCTTC.

This clone was counted only a few times. The chain recombines TRBV10-3 with TRBJ2-2, with a tentative D call TRBD2 (5 bases). V dropped 5 bases and J dropped 0 bases, with 7 bases sitting between them. This CDR3 comprises 14 residues. Germline V gene sequence: CDR1 ENHRY, CDR2 SYGVKD. The CDR3 DNA is TGTGCCATCAGTACACTAGCGAACACCGGGGAGCTGTTTTTT. As protein: CAISTLANTGELFF.

V usage is TRBV27 and J usage is TRBJ2-1, with unresolved D. In germline, CDR1 is MNHEY, CDR2 SMNVEV (reference sequence). The CDR3 has 14 residues. V was cut by 8 bases and J by 0 bases, with 11 bases left in between. The CDR3 region has the DNA TGTGCCAGCCGACGGCTAAGCTCCTACAATGAGCAGTTCTTC. Amino acids: CASRRLSSYNEQFF.

The J gene is TRBJ1-2, the V gene TRBV6-1; possibly TRBD1 for D (6 bases). CDR3 length: 15 residues. Germline V gene lookup returns CDR1 MNHNS and CDR2 SASEGT. The V and J ends lost 2 bases and 4 bases respectively, with 14 bases between them. This CDR3 is CASSERGGWGYGYTF. The CDR3 region has the DNA TGTGCCAGCAGTGAACGGGGGGGCTGGGGCTATGGCTACACCTTC.

The gene calls are TRBV5-1 and TRBJ2-4; 7 nucleotides align to TRBD2. Germline trimming cut 0 bases from V and 1 base from J; bases unmatched to any gene: 1. There are 15 residues in the CDR3. Germline CDR1 SGHRS, CDR2 YFSETQ. CDR3 in amino acids: CASSLDSGAKNIQYF. The CDR3 DNA follows: TGCGCCAGCAGCTTGGATAGCGGGGCCAAAAACATTCAGTACTTC.

J is TRBJ1-2 and V is TRBV7-2, with 8 positions matching TRBD1. The V gene end was trimmed by 1 base and the J gene end by 5 bases; junction bases not matched to a gene: 6. Germline CDR1 SGHTA, CDR2 FQGNSA. The CDR3 has 15 amino acids. Here the CDR3 reads CASSLDPGGWYGYTF. In nucleotides, the CDR3 is TGTGCCAGCAGCTTAGATCCAGGGGGCTGGTATGGCTACACCTTC.

V and J are TRBV7-9 and TRBJ1-4; maybe TRBD1 (5 bases). The germline V and J ends were trimmed by 2 bases and 4 bases, with 11 bases remaining between them. The germline CDR1 and CDR2 sequences are SEHNR and FQNEAQ (reference sequence). CDR3 length: 15 residues. Written as DNA, the CDR3 is TGTGCCAGCAGCTTAAATCAGGGTAGTAATGAAAAACTGTTTTTT. The encoded protein is CASSLNQGSNEKLFF.

The chain carries TRBV7-3 and TRBJ2-2, with D possibly TRBD1 on 6 matching bases. CDR1 is SGHTA, CDR2 FQGTGA, per germline. The V end was cut by 2 bases, the J end by 7 bases, with 17 bases between. The CDR3 is made up of 16 amino acids. The CDR3 is CASSLASGRGYGELFF. DNA of the CDR3: TGTGCCAGCAGCTTAGCGTCGGGCAGGGGCTACGGGGAGCTGTTTTTT.

This clone was picked up a small number of times. J is TRBJ2-2 and V is TRBV28; no definite D call. Per germline, CDR1 MDHEN and CDR2 SYDVKM. The V end lost 6 bases, the J end lost 2 bases, and 13 bases lay between the germline ends. The CDR3 is 15 amino acids. The CDR3 protein is CASSPSTVNTGELFF. Written as DNA, the CDR3 is TGTGCCAGCAGCCCAAGCACTGTAAACACCGGGGAGCTGTTTTTT.